Listed here are 28 T cell receptor beta chains from one sample, sequenced in a study of CD8+CD57+ T cells in acquired aplastic anemia. Patients chosen for sequencing had shown CD8+CD57+ cell expansion by flow cytometry. Template material for TCR beta VDJ and CDR3 profiling consisted of genomic DNA. TCRdb reprocessed the reads with MiXCR, giving one entry per CDR3 protein. The sample yields approximately 250,000 distinct CDR3 sequences, approximately 79% seen once. Source material: sorted CD4+, CD8+, or CD8+CD57+ T cells (not recorded which) from PBMCs. The source is a human donor with aplastic anemia.

For this clonotype: A junction boundary mismatches the germline segment, possibly from a read error. This sequence joins TRBV5-4 and TRBJ2-7; tentatively, D is TRBD2 (6 bases). Germline-derived CDR1 and CDR2 are SGHNT and YYREEE (reference sequence). The CDR3 has 14 amino acids. The chain's CDR3 is CATSIASVAYEQYF. CDR3 bases: TGTGCCACCAGCATAGCTAGCGTAGCCTACGAGCAGTACTTC.

The CDR3 DNA reads as TGTGCCAGCTCAAGAGAGGGCAACGGGCCCGGGGAGCTGTTTTTT. Protein product: CASSREGNGPGELFF. The chain uses TRBV7-3 and TRBJ2-2; tentatively, D is TRBD2 (5 bases). This CDR3 is built from 15 residues. In germline, CDR1 is SGHTA, CDR2 FQGTGA. With 8 bases removed from V and 6 bases from J, the gap between germline ends came to 19 bases.

This sequence joins TRBV7-3 and TRBJ1-5; D is uncertain. This CDR3 has 15 residues. The germline V gene has CDR1 SGHTA and CDR2 FQGTGA. The ends were cut back, 2 bases at V and 6 bases at J, with 14 bases in the middle. CDR3 coding DNA: TGTGCCAGCAGCTTAGAGACCGCCCGAACTCAGCCCCAGCATTTT. Translating it yields CASSLETARTQPQHF.

The chain has TRBV7-3 and TRBJ2-1; D might be TRBD2 (5 bases). Per the germline V gene, CDR1 is SGHTA and CDR2 is FQGTGA. V shed 3 bases and J shed 10 bases, with 22 bases lying between them. CDR3 length: 16 amino acids. The CDR3 DNA reads as TGTGCCAGCAGCTTTAAAACGAGCGGTTCACCCCTCGAGCAGTTCTTC. This sequence encodes CASSFKTSGSPLEQFF.

V and J are TRBV7-8 and TRBJ1-6; tentative D call: TRBD1 (5 bases). The germline CDR1 and CDR2 sequences are SGHVS and FQNEAQ. The ends were cut back, 3 bases at V and 15 bases at J, with 24 bases in the middle. CDR3 length equals 16 residues. CDR3 nucleotides: TGTGCCAGCAGCTTCGGGGCAGGGTATTATAATTCCTTCCTCCACTTT. Protein sequence: CASSFGAGYYNSFLHF.

This clonotype appeared once. The chain combines TRBV7-9 with TRBJ1-1; a possible D gene is TRBD1 (5 bases). Germline V gives CDR1 SEHNR, CDR2 FQNEAQ (reference sequence). Trimming pared 11 bases from V and 5 bases from J, leaving 18 bases between. There are 13 residues in the CDR3. CDR3 loop: CAGRVGSGTEAFF. The CDR3 DNA reads TGTGCCGGACGCGTAGGGTCAGGGACTGAAGCTTTCTTT.

For this clonotype: The CDR3 carries no conserved terminal phenylalanine or tryptophan, so it likely arises from a read error. No DNA is shown, since the ends of the CDR3 on it are uncertain; the CDR3 is the one TCRdb lists. This chain uses TRBV7-9 with TRBJ2-1. The CDR3 comprises 16 residues, both ends counted. The germline V gene encodes CDR1 SEHNR and CDR2 FQNEAQ (reference sequence). CDR3 protein: CASSPRGGAAYNEQAH.

The chain links TRBV7-3 to TRBJ2-7; 9 positions agree with TRBD2. Germline trimming cut 6 bases from V and 4 bases from J; bases unmatched to any gene: 19. Germline assignment: CDR1 SGHTA and CDR2 FQGTGA. This CDR3 has 18 amino acids. CDR3 DNA sequence: TGTGCCAGCAGTTCTAGCGGGACTTGGGGAGAGACCCAGTACGAGCAGTACGTC. It codes for CASSSSGTWGETQYEQYV.

Turning to this clonotype: Because the CDR3's place on the DNA is in doubt, the DNA is left out and the CDR3 is given as listed by TCRdb. This chain uses TRBV7-9 with TRBJ2-7. 18 amino acids form the CDR3, both terminal residues included. Germline CDR1 reads SEHNR; CDR2 reads FQNEAQ (reference sequence). The CDR3 region is CASSAHPETQYFGYEQYV.

This clonotype came up once. One end of the junction is discordant with germline, which a read error may explain. The chain employs TRBV2 and TRBJ1-1; 7 bases map to TRBD1. CDR1 and CDR2 (germline): SNHLY, FYNNEI. The CDR3 covers 15 residues. This CDR3 reads CASSLDLTGQPEAFF. In nucleotides, the CDR3 is TGTGCCAGCAGCTTGGATCTGACAGGGCAGCCTGAAGCTTTTTTT.

The CDR3 loop is CATSWPRGQTFF. CDR3 sequence (DNA): TGTGCCACCAGCTGGCCTCGTGGGCAAACTTTCTTT. The chain recombines TRBV15 with TRBJ1-1, with D hard to call. The CDR3 is 12 amino acids. From germline, CDR1 is LNHNV and CDR2 YYDKDF (reference sequence). V lost 5 bases and J lost 12, with 16 bases in between.

V and J are TRBV13 and TRBJ2-5, with D maybe TRBD1 (5 bases). Deletions cut 3 bases from V and 2 bases from J, with 7 bases between. The CDR3 is 13 amino acids. CDR1 and CDR2 (germline): PRHDT, FYEKMQ (reference sequence). The CDR3 region is CASSLDTQETQYF. In DNA form, the CDR3 reads TGTGCCAGCAGCTTGGACACGCAAGAGACCCAGTACTTC.

The chain carries TRBV19 and TRBJ1-6, with TRBD1 as a possible D gene (6 bases). Germline lookup yields CDR1 LNHDA and CDR2 SQIVND (reference sequence). V lost 5 bases to trimming and J lost 0 bases, with 14 bases between them. The CDR3 length is 17 residues. The CDR3 loop reads CASSSHQTGSYNSPLHF. The DNA for the CDR3 is TGTGCCAGTAGTTCACATCAGACAGGCTCCTATAATTCACCCCTCCACTTT. Looking up the rest from reference TRBV19 and TRBJ1-6 gives the full variable domain: DGGITQSPKYLFRKEGQNVTLSCEQNLNHDAMYWYRQDPGQGLRLIYYSQIVNDFQKGDIAEGYSVSREKKESFPLTVTSAQKNPTAFYLCASSSHQTGSYNSPLHFGNGTRLTVT.

The rearrangement uses TRBV7-9 and TRBJ2-7; either TRBD1 or TRBD2 may fit D (5 bases each). V lost 3 bases to trimming and J lost 3 bases, with 24 bases between them. The CDR3 loop spans 18 amino acids. The germline gives CDR1 SEHNR, CDR2 FQNEAQ (reference sequence). The DNA for the CDR3 is TGTGCCAGCAGCTTTAAACGGGGCGGCGCCGCCGGCTACTACGAGCAGTACGTC. Translating gives CASSFKRGGAAGYYEQYV.

The chain uses TRBV5-4 and TRBJ2-5, with 8 bases lining up with TRBD1. The V segment lost 4 bases and the J segment 4 bases; nucleotides outside the gene matches: 6. Germline CDR1 is SGHNT and CDR2 is YYREEE (reference sequence). CDR3 size: 14 residues. CDR3 residues: CASSPQGAGETQYF. CDR3 DNA: TGTGCCAGCAGCCCGCAGGGGGCAGGAGAGACCCAGTACTTC.

About this clonotype: Here the CDR3 omits its conserved ending phenylalanine or tryptophan, so a read error is the likely source. The DNA is left out, because the CDR3 cannot be placed on it with certainty; the CDR3 is given as TCRdb lists it. The chain carries TRBV19 and TRBJ1-6; TRBD1 reflects the table's D call only, with no check against the DNA. The CDR3 length equals 16 residues, ends included. Germline loops: CDR1 LNHDA, CDR2 SQIVND (reference sequence). The CDR3 spells CASSMGGGTYNEQFFV.

The chain employs TRBV2 and TRBJ2-1, with unresolved D. The germline V gene has CDR1 SNHLY and CDR2 FYNNEI. The CDR3 sequence is 15 residues long. V was pared by 2 bases and J by 1 base, with 9 bases between. In DNA, the CDR3 is TGTGCCAGCAGTGAATTAGCTACTTCCTACAATGAGCAGTTCTTC. Its protein product is CASSELATSYNEQFF.

As for this clonotype: Because it lacks the conserved phenylalanine or tryptophan at the end, this CDR3 is likely a read error. The limits of the CDR3 on the DNA are not certain, so only TCRdb's listed CDR3 is given. The chain carries TRBV7-2 and TRBJ1-2; TRBD1 reflects the table's D call only, with no check against the DNA. The CDR3 has 13 amino acids, counting both end residues. Germline V lookup: CDR1 SGHTA, CDR2 FQGNSA. The chain's CDR3 is CASSLAGGGDTPY.

This clonotype was recorded only once. Likely a read error: the CDR3 ends without its conserved phenylalanine or tryptophan. No DNA is shown, since the ends of the CDR3 on it are uncertain; the CDR3 is the one TCRdb lists. J is TRBJ2-1 and V is TRBV7-8; no check of the table's D call, TRBD2, against the DNA was made. The CDR3 comprises 13 residues, both ends counted. Per germline, CDR1 SGHVS and CDR2 FQNEAQ. CDR3 amino acids: CASSVGGGPDTLY.

The genes are TRBV9 and TRBJ1-2; no reliable D call. The V and J ends lost 5 bases and 6 bases respectively, with 17 bases between them. The CDR3 runs 14 residues. From germline, CDR1 is SGDLS and CDR2 YYNGEE. This CDR3 reads CASSLRAEKHGYTF. CDR3 nucleotides: TGTGCCAGCAGTTTAAGGGCAGAAAAGCATGGCTACACCTTC.

A few counts support this clonotype. This sequence joins TRBV19 and TRBJ2-3; D remains ambiguous. The V and J ends lost 6 bases and 6 bases respectively, with 7 bases between them. Germline V lookup: CDR1 LNHDA, CDR2 SQIVND (reference sequence). The length of the CDR3 is 11 residues. The CDR3 sequence: CASSNGDTQYF. CDR3 in DNA: TGTGCCAGTAGCAATGGGGATACGCAGTATTTT.

The DNA for the CDR3 is TGTGCCAGTAGTCCATCATCCGGGACAGCGACGGCGGTCGAGCAGTACTTC. Translating it yields CASSPSSGTATAVEQYF. The genes are TRBV11-2 and TRBJ2-7, with TRBD1 matching over 7 bases. CDR1 SGHAT and CDR2 FQNNGV come from the germline V gene. The V and J ends lost 9 bases and 6 bases, in that order; junction bases with no gene match: 23. The CDR3 totals 17 residues.

V usage is TRBV20-1 and J usage is TRBJ2-7; either TRBD1 or TRBD2 may supply D (5 bases each). CDR1 is DFQATT and CDR2 is SNEGSKA in the germline V gene (reference sequence). The length of the CDR3 is 14 residues. V lost 6 bases to trimming and J lost 3 bases, with 18 bases between them. This CDR3 reads CSARAGTGIYEQYF. As DNA, the CDR3 is TGCAGTGCCCGTGCCGGGACGGGAATCTACGAGCAGTACTTC.

The count of this clonotype is one. At one boundary the junction diverges from the germline segment, which might be a read error. The rearrangement uses TRBV7-6 and TRBJ1-1; D unclear. CDR3 length: 14 amino acids. Germline lookup yields CDR1 SGHVS and CDR2 FNYEAQ. The CDR3 here is CASSHYRGPTEAFF. CDR3 DNA: TGTGCCAGCAGCCACTACAGAGGGCCCACTGAGGCTTTCTTT.

A word on this clonotype: Since no conserved phenylalanine or tryptophan closes the CDR3, a read error is the likely cause. The genes are TRBV7-4 and TRBJ2-4, with a tentative D call TRBD2 (5 bases). Germline CDR1 reads SGHVT; CDR2 reads SQSDAQ. The CDR3 is 12 amino acids. CDR3 DNA sequence: TGTGCCAGCGGAGGTGCTGGGAACATGCAGTACGTC. It encodes CASGGAGNMQYV.

The rearrangement links TRBV7-9 to TRBJ1-2, with TRBD1 as a possible D gene (5 bases). Germline CDR1 reads SEHNR; CDR2 reads FQNEAQ (reference sequence). Trimming took off 3 bases at V and 5 bases at J, with 19 bases between the two ends. There are 16 residues in the CDR3. The DNA of the CDR3 is TGTGCCAGCAGCTTGGAGAGGGGTGGGCTCGTGTATGGCTACACCTTC. Translating gives CASSLERGGLVYGYTF.

The CDR3 sequence: CASVGWDQETQYF. As DNA, the CDR3 is TGTGCCAGTGTGGGCTGGGACCAAGAGACCCAGTACTTC. The rearrangement joins TRBV19 to TRBJ2-5; D is undetermined. The CDR3 consists of 13 residues. CDR1 and CDR2 (germline): LNHDA, SQIVND (reference sequence). V lost 8 bases and J 0 bases, leaving 10 bases between the germline ends.

Worth noting for this clonotype: Since a much larger clone is just one base distant, this may be a read error. The CDR3 loop reads CASSLVGGPDAQYF. The CDR3 nucleotides read TGTGCCAGCAGCTTAGTGGGAGGTCCCGACGCGCAGTATTTC. The V call is TRBV7-2, the J call TRBJ2-7; maybe TRBD2 (6 bases). This CDR3 spans 14 amino acids. CDR1 and CDR2 from the germline V gene are SGHTA and FQGNSA. Supplemented by reference TRBV7-2 and TRBJ2-7, the full variable domain reads GAGVSQSPSNKVTEKGKDVELRCDPISGHTALYWYRQSLGQGLEFLIYFQGNSAPDKSGLPSDRFSAERTGGSVSTLTIQRTQQEDSAVYLCASSLVGGPDAQYFGPGTRLTVT.